This T cell receptor beta chain was observed in a study of blood T cell repertoires in COVID-19. V was clipped by 3 bases and J by 1 base; unmatched bases: 7. Looked up from germline, CDR1 is MDHEN and CDR2 is SYDVKM. The CDR3 spans 17 residues. This clone was recorded only once. Profiled with immunoSEQ multiplex PCR; TCRdb holds only in-frame clones, not every one. Of under 150,000 clones in the sample, roughly 80% were seen once. This sequence joins TRBV28 and TRBJ1-1, with TRBD1 matching over 11 bases. Sample: peripheral blood. This receptor was taken from a man aged 45-65 years with acute or convalescent COVID-19. The CDR3: CASSLAGQGGENTEAFF. The CDR3, as DNA: TGTGCCAGCAGTTTGGCGGGACAGGGGGGGGAGAACACTGAAGCTTTCTTT. The whole variable domain, filled in from reference TRBV28 and TRBJ1-1, reads DVKVTQSSRYLVKRTGEKVFLECVQDMDHENMFWYRQDPGLGLRLIYFSYDVKMKEKGDIPEGYSVSREKKERFSLILESASTNQTSMYLCASSLAGQGGENTEAFFGQGTRLTVV.